This TCR beta chain was observed in a study of blood T cell repertoires in COVID-19. Profiled with immunoSEQ multiplex PCR; TCRdb holds only in-frame clones, not every one. The repertoire has fewer than 200,000 clones, 70% to 90% of them found once; the top ten carry about 1.2%. Germline loops: CDR1 KGHDR, CDR2 SFDVKD. Trimming took 5 bases from V and 2 from J, leaving 15 bases between them. This CDR3 region has 15 residues. This clonotype was obtained from a man in his 60s who had recovered from COVID-19. Sequenced: peripheral blood. The V and J genes are TRBV24-1 and TRBJ2-7; D is perhaps TRBD1 (8 bases). CDR3 nucleotides: TGTGCCACCAGTGGGGGGGGACAGGTTGCCTACGAGCAGTACTTC. Protein product: CATSGGGQVAYEQYF.